This T cell receptor (beta chain) was identified during a study of blood T cell dynamics during melanoma immunotherapy. Trimming removed 8 bases from V and 0 bases from J, with 14 bases in between. The germline V gene has CDR1 WSHSY and CDR2 SAAADI. This CDR3 contains 14 residues. As for time point: pre-treatment baseline. Data came from immunoSEQ multiplex PCR; TCRdb stores just in-frame clones and leaves some out. The sample holds some 9,300 clones, roughly 90% seen once. The receptor comes from a human donor with melanoma. V and J are TRBV10-2 and TRBJ2-7; D remains unclear. The material was blood, obtained from a patient treated with checkpoint blockade. The CDR3 DNA reads TGCGCCAGCCAAGGACGGCGGACCTCCTACGAGCAGTACTTC. This sequence encodes CASQGRRTSYEQYF.